This T cell receptor (beta chain) came from a study of cytomegalovirus exposure and HLA in healthy donors. Study in general: Counted in an early data release were about 80 million unique TCRs from HLA-typed donors. Study-wide results and limits: TCR beta chains numbering more than 150 were designated cytomegalovirus-associated. It was shown in a later analysis that HLA-associated TCR beta chains were more clonally expanded than other, equally common chains.

The PCR made use of 60 Vbeta and 13 Jbeta primers. TCRdb's table, derived via immunoSEQ multiplex PCR, lists solely in-frame clones and lacks some. Among under 55,000 clones listed, over 70% were seen once. This CDR3 contains 13 residues. The V and J ends lost 2 bases and 11 bases respectively, with 15 bases between them. CDR1 is MDHEN, CDR2 SYDVKM, per germline. For this clone: Antigen: not known.

Source material: PBMCs. The sequence was obtained from a man in his late teens or twenties in good health and CMV-seronegative. The genes are TRBV28 and TRBJ1-1; no clear D gene. The CDR3 spells CASSLRGVWRAFF. CDR3 bases: TGTGCCAGCAGTTTACGTGGTGTCTGGCGGGCTTTCTTT. Filled out from reference TRBV28 and TRBJ1-1, the complete variable domain reads DVKVTQSSRYLVKRTGEKVFLECVQDMDHENMFWYRQDPGLGLRLIYFSYDVKMKEKGDIPEGYSVSREKKERFSLILESASTNQTSMYLCASSLRGVWRAFFGQGTRLTVV.